The T cell receptor (beta chain) under discussion was sequenced for a study of T cells after yellow fever vaccination. Study results and caveats: Contaminating bulk clonotypes could be abundant in FACS-sorted repertoires.

This clonotype was seen more than once but under ten times. Its antigen is as yet unknown. V gave up 8 bases and J gave up 2 bases, with 12 bases separating them. This CDR3 has 13 residues. TCRdb recomputed calls from the 5' RACE reads with MiXCR, one row per CDR3 protein. The profile covers approximately 350,000 distinct CDR3 sequences, with around a tenth appearing a single time and around 19% taken by the ten largest. Sequenced material: PBMCs, taken on the day of the first yellow fever vaccination. This TCR came from a man younger than 35 who received the YFV17D yellow fever vaccine. The chain links TRBV12-3 or TRBV12-4 to TRBJ2-5; possible D gene TRBD2, 6 bases. The CDR3 reads CASGWDLQETQYF. CDR3 nucleotides: TGTGCCAGCGGATGGGACTTACAAGAGACCCAGTACTTC.